This T cell receptor beta chain came from a study of Ad26.COV2.S vaccination and SARS-CoV-2 variants. Remarks on this clone: As yet, its antigen is unknown.

This sample's treatment: about 20 received Ad26.COV2.S at low or high dose, single or two shots; 5 received placebo; per-sample allocation not given. The investigators took samples on day 63 after the first vaccine or placebo injection. At a Boston site, the person donating was an adult of 18-55 years. An Ad26 vector expressing Wuhan-strain SARS-CoV-2 spike served as the vaccine. The CDR3 is made up of 16 amino acids. V gave up 0 bases and J gave up 2 bases; unmatched junction bases: 3. The germline gives CDR1 LNHNV, CDR2 YYDKDF (reference sequence). Whole-study results and caveats: Vaccine recipients and placebo recipients showed similar non-spike TCR breadth.

The assay was immunoSEQ multiplex PCR, and TCRdb's table has in-frame clones only and misses some. Among around 380,000 clones listed, about 88% were seen once. This chain joins TRBV15 and TRBJ2-5, with TRBD1 matching over 10 bases. The starting material was peripheral blood, obtained in a trial of Ad26.COV2.S vaccine versus placebo. This TCR derives from a person between 18 and 65 years old who received the Ad26.COV2.S COVID-19 vaccine or a placebo. CDR3 loop: CATSRDLGQGQETQYF. In nucleotides, the CDR3 is TGTGCCACCAGCAGAGATCTGGGACAGGGGCAAGAGACCCAGTACTTC.